A selection of T cell receptor beta chains follows, all from one sample in a study of tumor-infiltrating lymphocytes in primary liver carcinoma. Using its own MiXCR run on the multiplex PCR reads, TCRdb lists one record per CDR3 protein. Altogether 100,000 or so distinct CDR3 sequences are present, around 71% being singletons, with the ten largest covering more than 10%. Sequencing was done on a sample of liver tumor tissue from sampling region 2. Receptors originate from a woman aged 60-70 years with primary liver carcinoma and hepatitis B virus infection. Both conserved end residues are trimmed from each CDR3.

cdr3_length: 12; v_call: TRBV6-1; j_call: TRBJ2-7; cdr3_aa: ASRASGMSYEQY
cdr3_length: 14; v_call: TRBV24-1; j_call: TRBJ2-7; cdr3_aa: ATSDNPAIGGYEQY
cdr3_length: 13; v_call: TRBV12-3/TRBV12-4; j_call: TRBJ1-4; cdr3_aa: ASSFRQGLYKKLL
cdr3_length: 13; v_call: TRBV7-9; j_call: TRBJ2-1; cdr3_aa: TSSRLAGGPNEQF
cdr3_length: 9; v_call: TRBV21-1; j_call: TRBJ2-7; cdr3_aa: VSGTGYEQY
cdr3_length: 14; v_call: TRBV30; j_call: TRBJ1-2; cdr3_aa: AWSVSRGVRIYGYT
cdr3_length: 11; v_call: TRBV28; j_call: TRBJ2-7; cdr3_aa: ASSLGPAYEQY
cdr3_length: 16; v_call: TRBV14; j_call: TRBJ2-1; cdr3_aa: ASSRGYGWEKVYNEQF
cdr3_length: 14; v_call: TRBV11-3; j_call: TRBJ1-1; cdr3_aa: ASSLVGEYRNTEAP
cdr3_length: 14; v_call: TRBV11-1; j_call: TRBJ2-7; cdr3_aa: ASSYRPIGALYEQY
cdr3_length: 10; v_call: TRBV11-2; j_call: TRBJ1-1; cdr3_aa: PSGSKQVEAF
cdr3_length: 15; v_call: TRBV11-1; j_call: TRBJ2-6; cdr3_aa: ASSPGPGDSGANVLT
cdr3_length: 12; v_call: TRBV30; j_call: TRBJ2-5; cdr3_aa: AWDRTGLQDTQY
cdr3_length: 12; v_call: TRBV6-1; j_call: TRBJ2-3; cdr3_aa: ASRQGGDTDTQY
cdr3_length: 11; v_call: TRBV11-2; j_call: TRBJ1-1; cdr3_aa: VSSLERGRRTF
cdr3_length: 14; v_call: TRBV18; j_call: TRBJ2-5; cdr3_aa: ASSPRRLEGKETQY
cdr3_length: 16; v_call: TRBV11-2; j_call: TRBJ2-7; cdr3_aa: ASSAISRLAGGPKEQY
cdr3_length: 13; v_call: TRBV11-2; j_call: TRBJ2-7; cdr3_aa: TSGFNRGTSYQQY
cdr3_length: 15; v_call: TRBV11-2; j_call: TRBJ2-1; cdr3_aa: ASSLPTSGRNYNEQF
cdr3_length: 15; v_call: TRBV29-1; j_call: TRBJ2-1; cdr3_aa: SAPRFEGQVFYNEQF
cdr3_length: 13; v_call: TRBV6-1; j_call: TRBJ1-5; cdr3_aa: ASSDLAYSNQPQH
cdr3_length: 12; v_call: TRBV30; j_call: TRBJ2-7; cdr3_aa: AWSVNVKNYEQY
cdr3_length: 11; v_call: TRBV6-5; j_call: TRBJ1-2; cdr3_aa: AGSYGWDYGYT
cdr3_length: 12; v_call: TRBV12-3/TRBV12-4; j_call: TRBJ1-5; cdr3_aa: ASSLCYRGRPQH